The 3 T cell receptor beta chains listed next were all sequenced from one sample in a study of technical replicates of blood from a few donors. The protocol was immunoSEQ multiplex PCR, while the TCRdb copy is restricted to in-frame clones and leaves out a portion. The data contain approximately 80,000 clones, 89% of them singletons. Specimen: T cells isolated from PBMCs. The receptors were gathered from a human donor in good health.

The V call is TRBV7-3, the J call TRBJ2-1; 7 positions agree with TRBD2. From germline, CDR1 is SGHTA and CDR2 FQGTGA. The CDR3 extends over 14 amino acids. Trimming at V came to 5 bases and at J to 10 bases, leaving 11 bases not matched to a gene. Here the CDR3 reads CASSPFGGGREQFF. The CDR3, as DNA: TGTGCCAGCAGCCCCTTCGGGGGAGGGAGAGAGCAGTTCTTC.

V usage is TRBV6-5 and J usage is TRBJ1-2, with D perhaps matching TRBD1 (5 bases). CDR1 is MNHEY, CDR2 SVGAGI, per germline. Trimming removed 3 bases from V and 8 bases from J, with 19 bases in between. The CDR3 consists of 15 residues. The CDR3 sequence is CASSYRGQDTYGYTF. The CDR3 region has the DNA TGTGCCAGCAGTTATAGGGGCCAGGACACGTACGGCTACACCTTC.

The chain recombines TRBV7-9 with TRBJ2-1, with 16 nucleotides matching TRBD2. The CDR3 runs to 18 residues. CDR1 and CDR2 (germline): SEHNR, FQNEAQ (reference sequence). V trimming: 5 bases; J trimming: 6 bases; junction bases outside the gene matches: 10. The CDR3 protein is CASSLTEGLAGGFNEQFF. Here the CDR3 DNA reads TGTGCCAGCAGCCTCACCGAGGGACTAGCGGGAGGGTTCAATGAGCAGTTCTTC.